This entry lists 23 T cell receptor beta chains sequenced from one sample in a study of shared clonotypes between healthy human individuals. Using immunoSEQ multiplex PCR, the repertoire was profiled, and TCRdb retains in-frame clones only, with some absent. This table holds 2 million to 2.5 million clones, approximately 93% found once. The sample taken for sequencing was naive CD4+ T cells from PBMCs. Subset given: CD45RA+ positively selected. The receptors derive from a man aged 18 to 29 in good health. Some clones in this sample may be carry-over from other donors' samples.

This clone was counted once. This same CDR3 is encoded by further DNA sequences in the sample. V usage is TRBV5-1 and J usage is TRBJ2-2, with 8 bases identical to TRBD1. V was clipped by 2 bases and J by 1 base; unmatched bases: 1. CDR3 length: 15 amino acids. Germline V lookup: CDR1 SGHRS, CDR2 YFSETQ. The chain's CDR3 is CASSLGQGNTGELFF. For the CDR3, the DNA is TGCGCCAGCAGCTTAGGACAGGGGAACACCGGGGAGCTGTTTTTT.

The J gene is TRBJ1-5, the V gene TRBV18; no clear D. The CDR3 totals 16 residues. Germline V gene sequence: CDR1 KGHSH, CDR2 LQKENI. Trimming cost V 3 bases and J 4 bases, with 16 bases left between them. CDR3 sequence: CASSPKVIDLNQPQHF. CDR3 bases: TGTGCCAGCTCACCTAAAGTTATCGATCTAAATCAGCCCCAGCATTTT.

This chain connects TRBV2 to TRBJ1-1; D possibly corresponds to TRBD1 (5 bases). The CDR3 totals 17 residues. Deletions cut 8 bases from V and 2 bases from J, with 24 bases between. Germline-derived CDR1 and CDR2 are SNHLY and FYNNEI. CDR3 protein: CASFRQLSGTYNTEAFF. In DNA form, the CDR3 reads TGTGCCAGCTTTAGGCAACTTAGTGGGACTTACAACACTGAAGCTTTCTTT.

The gene calls are TRBV4-2 and TRBJ1-2; no definite D call. The CDR3 has 15 residues. Per the germline V gene, CDR1 is LGHNA and CDR2 is YNFKEQ. V was pared by 0 bases and J by 1 base, with 9 bases between. CDR3: CASSQDTSNNYGYTF. The CDR3 region has the DNA TGTGCCAGCAGCCAAGATACCAGTAATAACTATGGCTACACCTTC.

The chain couples TRBV29-1 to TRBJ2-2; a weak D match, TRBD2 (6 bases). Germline assignment: CDR1 SQVTM and CDR2 ANQGSEA. The CDR3 is 13 amino acids. The V and J ends lost 3 bases and 5 bases respectively, with 10 bases between them. The CDR3 sequence is CSVEASATGELFF. The CDR3 DNA is TGCAGCGTTGAGGCTAGCGCAACCGGGGAGCTGTTTTTT.

The genes are TRBV9 and TRBJ2-7; D tentatively reads TRBD1 or TRBD2 (5 bases each). Germline V gene sequence: CDR1 SGDLS, CDR2 YYNGEE. The CDR3 is 14 amino acids. Between the trimmed V and J ends, which lost 0 bases and 7 bases, there was a span of 14 bases. The CDR3 reads CASSVAGGFGEQYF. CDR3 sequence (DNA): TGTGCCAGCAGCGTAGCTGGGGGTTTTGGGGAGCAGTACTTC.

The chain is built from TRBV19 and TRBJ2-3, with TRBD1 matching 7 bases. CDR1 LNHDA and CDR2 SQIVND come from the germline V gene (reference sequence). The CDR3 is 16 residues long. The ends lost 3 bases at V and 13 bases at J; junction bases unmatched: 19. CDR3 sequence: CASSIPRDLNRGAEYF. CDR3 bases: TGTGCCAGTAGTATTCCTCGTGACTTAAACAGGGGCGCCGAGTATTTT. Full variable domain (remainder filled in from reference TRBV19 and TRBJ2-3): DGGITQSPKYLFRKEGQNVTLSCEQNLNHDAMYWYRQDPGQGLRLIYYSQIVNDFQKGDIAEGYSVSREKKESFPLTVTSAQKNPTAFYLCASSIPRDLNRGAEYFGPGTRLTVL.

This clone showed up just once. The rearrangement links TRBV5-1 to TRBJ2-2; 11 bases are a match to TRBD2. CDR1 is SGHRS, CDR2 YFSETQ, per germline. Trimming took 3 bases from V and 3 from J; bases not matched to a gene: 7. The length of the CDR3 is 17 residues. DNA for the CDR3: TGCGCCAGCAGCTGGGGGACTAGCGGAACTTACACCGGGGAGCTGTTTTTT. Its translation is CASSWGTSGTYTGELFF.

Notes on this clone: The sample contains more than one DNA sequence encoding this CDR3. This chain joins TRBV2 and TRBJ2-2; TRBD1 agrees at 7 bases. This CDR3 is 14 amino acids long. With 6 bases clipped from V and 2 bases from J, the junction kept 3 bases outside the gene matches. The germline V gene has CDR1 SNHLY and CDR2 FYNNEI. CDR3 region: CASRGDSNTGELFF. The CDR3 DNA reads TGTGCCAGCAGGGGGGACAGTAACACCGGGGAGCTGTTTTTT.

The CDR3 loop is CASSLGIHGELFF. The CDR3, as DNA: TGTGCCAGCAGTTTGGGAATCCACGGGGAGCTGTTTTTT. The chain is built from TRBV2 and TRBJ2-2; unclear D gene. CDR3 length equals 13 residues. V was cut by 5 bases and J by 7 bases, with 11 bases left in between. CDR1 is SNHLY, CDR2 FYNNEI, per germline.

The genes are TRBV9 and TRBJ2-1; 8 bases are a match to TRBD2. Trimming at V came to 0 bases and at J to 7 bases, leaving 9 bases not matched to a gene. CDR1 is SGDLS and CDR2 is YYNGEE in the germline V gene. The CDR3 totals 16 residues. The CDR3, as DNA: TGTGCCAGCAGCGTAGAGGCGAGCGGGAGAAGAAATGAGCAGTTCTTC. It yields the protein CASSVEASGRRNEQFF.

The chain combines TRBV4-2 with TRBJ2-1; possibly TRBD2 for D (6 bases). V was clipped by 2 bases and J by 3 bases, with 23 bases between them. Germline loops: CDR1 LGHNA, CDR2 YNFKEQ. The CDR3 is made up of 19 amino acids. Here the CDR3 DNA reads TGTGCCAGCAGCCAACACGCGAGCGATCCGGGAGAAGTCTACAATGAGCAGTTCTTC. Its protein product is CASSQHASDPGEVYNEQFF.

Remarks on this clone: The sample has other DNA sequences that encode this CDR3 too. The J gene is TRBJ2-7, the V gene TRBV18; 8 nucleotides match TRBD1. The CDR3 contains 14 residues. Germline CDR1 and CDR2: KGHSH and LQKENI. With V trimmed by 3 bases and J by 0 bases, 1 base remained unmatched. CDR3 in amino acids: CASSPGQVSYEQYF. As DNA, the CDR3 is TGTGCCAGCTCACCGGGACAGGTCTCCTACGAGCAGTACTTC.

This chain links TRBV20-1 with TRBJ2-7, with unresolved D. The CDR3 length is 11 residues. Deletions cut 4 bases from V and 5 bases from J, with 9 bases between. Germline loops: CDR1 DFQATT, CDR2 SNEGSKA (reference sequence). CDR3: CSANEFDEQYF. For the CDR3, the DNA is TGCAGTGCTAATGAGTTTGACGAGCAGTACTTC.

The rearrangement uses TRBV7-2 and TRBJ2-4; maybe TRBD1 (5 bases). The CDR3 totals 14 residues. CDR1 is SGHTA and CDR2 is FQGNSA in the germline V gene. V was trimmed by 4 bases and J by 7 bases, leaving 14 bases between them. The CDR3 sequence: CASSSQGSPNIQYF. The CDR3, as DNA: TGTGCCAGCAGCTCCCAGGGATCCCCCAACATTCAGTACTTC.

The chain has TRBV5-1 and TRBJ2-7; D not resolved. Between the trimmed V and J ends, which lost 3 bases and 4 bases, there was a span of 26 bases. The germline CDR1 and CDR2 sequences are SGHRS and YFSETQ. The CDR3 runs 18 residues. CDR3 DNA sequence: TGCGCCAGCAGCTACCGGAGAGAGTCCTTAGGGTTGCCATACGAGCAGTACTTC. This codes for CASSYRRESLGLPYEQYF. The variable domain in full, with the rest retrieved from reference TRBV5-1 and TRBJ2-7, is KAGVTQTPRYLIKTRGQQVTLSCSPISGHRSVSWYQQTPGQGLQFLFEYFSETQRNKGNFPGRFSGRQFSNSRSEMNVSTLELGDSALYLCASSYRRESLGLPYEQYFGPGTRLTVT.

This sequence joins TRBV28 and TRBJ2-4; D is perhaps TRBD1 (6 bases). Trimming took off 5 bases at V and 0 bases at J, with 17 bases between the two ends. The CDR3 length is 17 residues. The germline V gene has CDR1 MDHEN and CDR2 SYDVKM. CDR3 sequence (DNA): TGTGCCAGCAGTCCCCAGACAGGTAGACTAGCCAAAAACATTCAGTACTTC. Protein: CASSPQTGRLAKNIQYF.

V usage is TRBV5-1 and J usage is TRBJ2-1; D is possibly TRBD2 (6 bases). This CDR3 region has 14 residues. CDR1 and CDR2 from the germline V gene are SGHRS and YFSETQ. Trimming took 7 bases from V and 4 from J, leaving 15 bases between them. CDR3 sequence (DNA): TGCGCCAGCGGTACGGGGGACGGGTACAATGAGCAGTTCTTC. This encodes CASGTGDGYNEQFF.

The V call is TRBV28, the J call TRBJ1-1, with 10 bases fitting TRBD1. Losses at the gene ends were 6 bases for V and 1 base for J; bases not matched to a gene: 8. This CDR3 spans 16 amino acids. Germline V gene lookup returns CDR1 MDHEN and CDR2 SYDVKM. CDR3 DNA sequence: TGTGCCAGCAGCTCCTTCGGACAGGGGGGGAACACTGAAGCTTTCTTT. Residues: CASSSFGQGGNTEAFF.

On this clone itself: Additional DNA sequences in this sample encode the identical CDR3. The chain is built from TRBV9 and TRBJ1-3; 8 positions match TRBD1. This CDR3 has 14 amino acids. Trimming at V came to 3 bases and at J to 2 bases, leaving 1 base not matched to a gene. From germline, CDR1 is SGDLS and CDR2 YYNGEE. The CDR3 DNA is TGTGCCAGCAGCGCGGACAGGGCTGGAAACACCATATATTTT. Translating it yields CASSADRAGNTIYF. The full variable domain, with the rest looked up from reference TRBV9 and TRBJ1-3, is DSGVTQTPKHLITATGQRVTLRCSPRSGDLSVYWYQQSLDQGLQFLIQYYNGEERAKGNILERFSAQQFPDLHSELNLSSLELGDSALYFCASSADRAGNTIYFGEGSWLTVV.

On this clone: Other DNA variants within this sample encode the same CDR3. The CDR3 nucleotides are TGCGCCAGCAGCTTGGGGCCAGGGGGAACCGGGGAGCTGTTTTTT. It is translated as CASSLGPGGTGELFF. This chain links TRBV5-1 with TRBJ2-2; 7 bases line up with TRBD1. The CDR3 totals 15 residues. With V trimmed by 0 bases and J by 5 bases, 4 bases remained unmatched. Germline CDR1 reads SGHRS; CDR2 reads YFSETQ.

The V and J genes are TRBV9 and TRBJ2-1, with 11 bases aligning to TRBD2. CDR3 size: 14 residues. V was clipped by 4 bases and J by 7 bases; unmatched bases: 4. Per the germline V gene, CDR1 is SGDLS and CDR2 is YYNGEE. CDR3 sequence (DNA): TGTGCCAGCAGCTCGACTAGCGGGATTAATGAGCAGTTCTTC. Its protein is CASSSTSGINEQFF.

The chain uses TRBV19 and TRBJ2-7; D uncertain. Germline CDR1 LNHDA, CDR2 SQIVND (reference sequence). The CDR3 consists of 13 residues. V was pared by 5 bases and J by 6 bases, with 14 bases between. The CDR3 protein is CASSSRPSGEQYF. CDR3 coding DNA: TGTGCCAGTAGTTCACGCCCATCTGGCGAGCAGTACTTC.